The entry below describes one T cell receptor beta chain. This clone was counted only a few times. The clone's antigen remains unknown. No per-base quality is available; no much larger clone lies one base away. At the DNA level, this CDR3 is encoded by other sequences in the same sample as well. For the CD8 naive samples, CD45RO-negative cells were positively selected for CCR7, yielding a CD45RA+CCR7+ population from which TemRA cells were excluded. Healthy HIV-negative adults with no recently reported acute infections or vaccinations were included as donors. All donors were Caucasian adults living in Nashville, Tennessee, USA. Blood was obtained by leukapheresis, after which PBMCs were separated by Ficoll-Histopaque density gradient centrifugation and cryopreserved in liquid nitrogen vapor phase. Purity and quantity of every magnetically sorted T cell population were checked by analytical flow cytometry. Each sorted fraction had its genomic DNA isolated and then quantified by UV absorbance on a Nanodrop 2000c.

TCR CDR3 regions were amplified from genomic DNA by multiplex PCR using the deep immunoSEQ assay. Extracted genomic DNA from each cell subset was distributed evenly across all wells of several immunoSEQ 96-well plates, and each plate was treated as a replicate. For sorted subsets, about 200 ng genomic DNA, equal to 30,000 or so T cell genomes, was loaded into each replicate PCR. Purified libraries were measured with a Qubit 3.0 fluorometer, size-checked on a Bioanalyzer 2100, and measured again with the KAPA Library Quantification kit. Each immunoSEQ 96-well plate was sequenced on its own single-read 150-cycle Illumina NextSeq 550 flow cell. Turning to the authors' computational methods: Because the immunoSEQ output included only junctional sequences and no quality scores, the filtering could not be the same as the filtering used for full-length reads. Sequences were annotated with PyIR, a Python wrapper for IgBLAST v1.9, and V/J genes and CDR3 were assigned using IMGT germline references. Reads were removed for weak V/J assignments (E-value above 1e-6), missing CDR3, stop codons, out-of-frame junctions, or ambiguous translated residues. V3J clonotypes were defined by identical inferred V gene, J gene, and CDR3 amino acid sequence. Percentage overlap between repertoires was calculated by dividing the number of shared unique clonotypes by the size of the smaller repertoire. Richness of each repertoire was evaluated using RTK rarefaction, the Chao1 estimator, and Recon v2.1 estimates of unobserved clonotypes. Generation probabilities were computed with OLGA for all TCRbeta clonotypes obtained by the gDNA method from four donors. TCRdb carries this immuneACCESS record with in-frame sequences only. Its versions omit some clonotypes, under half of them owing to an unresolved V gene in the studies checked, with the rest unexplained. Clone size and the V and J calls come from that table; the DNA yielded D and trimming. Recorded for this sample are around 1.9 million clones; around 95% of them occurred a single time. Around 1.7% of the sample goes to the ten largest clones.

This sample was included in a study of shared clonotypes between healthy human individuals (dated by TCRdb to between 2020 and 2021). Background for the entire study: The cohort included three men and a couple of women between 18 and 49 years of age. For each donor, CD4 naive and CD4 memory were each given three plates, CD8 naive was given two plates, and CD8 memory was given one plate. Each donor's leukapheresis produced roughly between roughly 0.85 and 9 billion PBMCs. To increase sequencing depth and limit assay-specific biases, TCR repertoire library preparation and sequencing were carried out by different laboratories using diverse techniques. Blood TCR repertoires of about 5 healthy adults were deeply sequenced to estimate repertoire size and the extent of clonotype sharing between individuals.

The study at large found these results: Only blood was sampled, and tissue TCR repertoires likely differ from those in blood. Higher generation probabilities were observed for clonotypes shared by all four sorted-subset donors than for non-shared clonotypes. Based on pairwise subsampling, the degree of clonotype sharing among donors was expected to be affected by sequencing depth. Rarefaction of sorted-subset datasets indicated incomplete sequencing despite the large sequencing depth. Because the study included only a small number of donors, the genetic and exposure-history diversity represented was limited. Naive subsets generally had larger estimated clonotype richness than memory subsets did. Roughly 5% of naive CD4, 3.5% of naive CD8, around 2.3% of memory CD4, and 0.35% to 0.4% of memory CD8 clonotypes were shared across a few donors.

Trimming costs V 2 bases and J 4 bases, and their ends lie 3 bases apart. The germline V gene encodes CDR1 ENHRY and CDR2 SYGVKD. There are 11 amino acids in the CDR3, from cysteine to phenylalanine inclusive. The entry retains the CDR3 DNA only, 33 bases that are in frame from base 1. The specimen was naive CD8+ T cells from PBMCs. The sample's cell subset or site label is to be understood as: CD45RA+CCR7+. The receptor was isolated from a young man in good health. Some clones in this sample may be carry-over from other donors' samples. The chain is made from TRBV10-3 and TRBJ2-7; the D gene assignment is ambiguous. The CDR3 region reads CAISEGYEQYF. The sequenced DNA: TGTGCCATCAGTGAGGGGTACGAGCAGTACTTC.